The present entry profiles one TCR beta chain with its context. This record belongs to a study of OX40 agonist ivuxolimab in advanced cancers. The germline gives CDR1 SEHNR, CDR2 FQNEAQ (reference sequence). Trimming removed 2 bases at V and 1 base at J, with 11 bases between. CDR3 length: 16 amino acids. Profiled with immunoSEQ multiplex PCR; TCRdb holds only in-frame clones, not every one. The repertoire holds approximately 80,000 clones, with approximately 94% as singletons. The chain has TRBV7-9 and TRBJ2-2; D possibly corresponds to TRBD2 (5 bases). The sequence derives from an adult with an advanced solid tumor such as melanoma, head and neck, liver or kidney cancer. The sequencing here drew on CD4+ or CD8+ T cells sorted from blood, taken in a trial of the OX40 agonist ivuxolimab. The CDR3 spells CASSLWSSENTGELFF. CDR3 coding DNA: TGTGCCAGCAGCTTATGGAGTAGCGAGAACACCGGGGAGCTGTTTTTT.